This T cell receptor (beta chain) was retrieved from a study of blood T cell repertoires in COVID-19. Clones were read by immunoSEQ multiplex PCR, and TCRdb kept only the in-frame ones, dropping some. The sample lists 130,000 to 150,000 clones; roughly 90% were seen once. Germline V gene data show CDR1 as SGHAT and CDR2 as FQNNGV. The CDR3 spans 16 residues. V was clipped by 5 bases and J by 1 base; unmatched bases: 9. The chain couples TRBV11-2 to TRBJ1-1; 8 bases fit TRBD1. This receptor was obtained from a middle-aged man with active or convalescent COVID-19. Sequenced material: peripheral blood. CDR3 sequence: CASSLYHQGANTEAFF. The CDR3 DNA is TGTGCCAGCAGCCTATACCATCAGGGGGCGAACACTGAAGCTTTCTTT.